The rows below give T cell receptor beta chains drawn from one sample of a study of T cell responses to AZD1222 COVID-19 vaccine. Profiled with immunoSEQ multiplex PCR; TCRdb holds only in-frame clones, not every one. The sample records about 100,000 clones, about 90% being singletons. The sample here was peripheral blood, taken on day 0 of AZD1222 vaccination. All receptors derive from an adult in good health. Both conserved end residues are part of each CDR3. A D gene is named only where the DNA matches it firmly. Not every row has a clone size; where given, it reads once, few, many or a size class.

j_call	d_call	clone_size	v_call	cdr3_aa	cdr3_nt
TRBJ1-2	TRBD1	NA	TRBV27	CASSLTSAGGVGYTF	TGTGCCAGCAGTTTGACGTCGGCAGGGGGCGTTGGCTACACCTTC
TRBJ2-5	TRBD1	NA	TRBV7-8	CASSPGQQETQYF	TGTGCCAGCAGCCCGGGACAGCAAGAGACCCAGTACTTC
TRBJ1-5	TRBD1	NA	TRBV28	CASRRTGDQPQHF	TGTGCCAGCAGACGGACAGGCGATCAGCCCCAGCATTTT
TRBJ2-1	NA	NA	TRBV27	CASSRRDLGNEQFF	TGTGCCAGCAGTCGGCGGGACCTAGGTAATGAGCAGTTCTTC
TRBJ2-2	TRBD2	few	TRBV27	CASSLGLAAGELFF	TGTGCCAGCAGTTTGGGCCTAGCGGCCGGGGAGCTGTTTTTT
TRBJ2-5	NA	NA	TRBV30	CAWSDSDKGAQYF	TGTGCCTGGAGTGACTCAGACAAAGGGGCCCAGTACTTC
TRBJ1-1	TRBD1	NA	TRBV27	CASGTLTGGTEAFF	TGTGCCAGCGGTACCTTGACAGGGGGGACTGAAGCTTTCTTT
TRBJ2-2	NA	NA	TRBV9	CAKEGAGELFF	TGTGCCAAGGAGGGGGCCGGGGAGCTGTTTTTT
TRBJ2-7	TRBD1	NA	TRBV24-1	CATSDPRDRGPYEQYF	TGTGCCACCAGTGACCCCCGGGACAGGGGGCCCTACGAGCAGTACTTC
TRBJ2-1	NA	NA	TRBV21-1	CASSKVHGRGAIGWREGCYNEQFF	TGTGCCAGCAGCAAAGTCCATGGCCGGGGGGCCATCGGCTGGCGGGAGGGTTGCTACAATGAGCAGTTCTTC
TRBJ1-1	NA	NA	TRBV19	CASSIRGIVNTEAFF	TGTGCCAGTAGTATAAGGGGAATAGTGAACACTGAAGCTTTCTTT
TRBJ1-3	NA	NA	TRBV28	CASSRAGTSGNTIYF	TGTGCCAGCAGTCGTGCAGGGACATCCGGAAACACCATATATTTT
TRBJ2-2	NA	NA	TRBV3-1/TRBV3-2	CASSQSTGELFF	TGTGCCAGCAGTCAGAGCACCGGGGAGCTGTTTTTT
TRBJ2-2	NA	once	TRBV27	CASSSSPSVNTGELFF	TGTGCCAGCAGTTCCTCGCCCAGCGTGAACACCGGGGAGCTGTTTTTT
TRBJ2-7	NA	NA	TRBV11-2	CASSLDHGGGKGQYF	TGTGCCAGCAGCTTAGATCATGGAGGGGGAAAGGGGCAGTACTTC
TRBJ2-2	NA	NA	TRBV7-9	CASSLPLNTGELFF	TGTGCCAGCAGCTTACCGCTGAACACCGGGGAGCTGTTTTTT
TRBJ2-4	NA	NA	TRBV2	CASSGDILAKNIQYF	TGTGCCAGCAGTGGGGACATCCTAGCCAAAAACATTCAGTACTTC
TRBJ1-2	TRBD1	NA	TRBV12-3/TRBV12-4	CASSDRGYGYTF	TGTGCCAGCAGCGACAGGGGTTATGGCTACACCTTC
TRBJ1-2	NA	NA	TRBV7-3	CASSLQAGGYGYTF	TGTGCCAGCAGCTTACAGGCCGGGGGCTATGGCTACACCTTC
TRBJ2-1	TRBD1	once	TRBV6-5	CASSYRTGNNEQFF	TGTGCCAGCAGTTACCGGACAGGGAACAATGAGCAGTTCTTC
TRBJ2-5	NA	NA	TRBV15	CATSRGQPQETQYF	TGTGCCACCAGCAGAGGACAGCCCCAAGAGACCCAGTACTTC
TRBJ2-1	TRBD1	once	TRBV14	CASSSRQGAYEQFF	TGTGCCAGCAGCTCCCGACAGGGGGCCTATGAGCAGTTCTTC
TRBJ1-4	NA	once	TRBV7-3	CASSLHGDLGEKLFF	TGTGCCAGCAGCCTTCATGGGGATTTGGGTGAAAAACTGTTTTTT
TRBJ2-7	TRBD2	NA	TRBV3-1/TRBV3-2	CASSRWTSGSNEQYF	TGTGCCAGCAGCCGGTGGACTAGCGGGAGTAACGAGCAGTACTTC
TRBJ1-6	NA	NA	TRBV28	CASLRDGDSPLHF	TGTGCCAGCCTCAGAGACGGGGATTCACCCCTCCACTTT
TRBJ1-4	NA	few	TRBV5-1	CASSLDPTGSNEKLFF	TGCGCCAGCAGCTTAGACCCTACGGGGTCTAATGAAAAACTGTTTTTT
TRBJ1-2	NA	NA	TRBV28	CASDYSRRGGYTF	TGTGCCAGCGACTACTCGAGGAGGGGTGGCTACACCTTC
TRBJ2-1	TRBD2	NA	TRBV10-3	CAISRASGSDEQFF	TGTGCCATCAGTCGGGCTAGCGGGAGCGATGAGCAGTTCTTC
TRBJ1-3	NA	NA	TRBV3-1/TRBV3-2	CASSQAPGNSGNTIYF	TGTGCCAGCAGCCAAGCCCCAGGGAACTCTGGAAACACCATATATTTT
TRBJ2-1	TRBD1	NA	TRBV5-8	CASSIKNDRVYNNEQFF	TGTGCCAGCAGCATAAAGAACGACAGGGTTTATAACAATGAGCAGTTCTTC
TRBJ2-6	NA	NA	TRBV12-1	CASSFGTGGSGANVLTF	TGTGCCAGCAGCTTTGGGACAGGGGGTTCTGGGGCCAACGTCCTGACTTTC
TRBJ2-1	NA	NA	TRBV7-2	CASSLGSYNEQFF	TGTGCCAGCAGCTTAGGCAGCTACAATGAGCAGTTCTTC
TRBJ1-5	NA	NA	TRBV6-5	CASRTGSNQPQHF	TGTGCCAGCCGCACAGGATCCAATCAGCCCCAGCATTTT
TRBJ2-7	NA	NA	TRBV30	CAWSPPLVTSTYEQYF	TGTGCCTGGAGCCCCCCTTTAGTGACTTCAACCTACGAGCAGTACTTC
TRBJ2-3	NA	NA	TRBV5-1	CASSTIQGPRDTQYF	TGCGCCAGCAGCACAATACAGGGACCGCGAGATACGCAGTATTTT